This record concerns one T cell receptor beta chain sequence. The repertoire was sequenced with immunoSEQ multiplex PCR; TCRdb's copy has only in-frame clones and lacks some. The sample holds over 350,000 clones; 80% to 90% are singletons and the top ten take approximately 4.5%. The sample is drawn from a study of blood T cell repertoires in COVID-19. Across the whole study: Both acute and convalescent COVID-19 samples were obtained from the United States, Italy and Spain.

Material for sequencing was peripheral blood. The clonotype was recovered from a woman between 25 and 40 years old with acute or convalescent COVID-19.

CDR3 amino acids: CASSLLAGGQYEQYF. The CDR3 nucleotides read TGCGCCAGCAGCTTGCTAGCGGGGGGCCAATACGAGCAGTACTTC. The V and J genes are TRBV5-1 and TRBJ2-7; 11 positions match TRBD2. The V gene's germline CDR1 is SGHRS and CDR2 YFSETQ. Losses at the gene ends were 1 base for V and 4 bases for J; bases not matched to a gene: 4. The CDR3 loop spans 15 amino acids. Filled out from reference TRBV5-1 and TRBJ2-7, the complete variable domain reads KAGVTQTPRYLIKTRGQQVTLSCSPISGHRSVSWYQQTPGQGLQFLFEYFSETQRNKGNFPGRFSGRQFSNSRSEMNVSTLELGDSALYLCASSLLAGGQYEQYFGPGTRLTVT.